This T cell receptor (beta chain) was documented in a study of metastatic and nonmetastatic thyroid tumors. The wider study: Patients with malignant and benign thyroid disease provided blood and tumor or nodule tissue, whose repertoires were compared. The study, taken as a whole, reports: Compared with benign nodules, malignant thyroid tumors were reported to have significantly higher TCR beta diversity in both blood and tumor.

At least ten counts were recorded for this clone. Its specificity is unknown. This sample also contains other DNA sequences that code for the same CDR3. Each patient went into thyroid surgery without having received any treatment. TCRdb used MiXCR to call clones anew from the PCR reads. The sample consists of approximately 25,000 clones, 13% of them appearing once. This TCR was recovered from a female donor with papillary thyroid cancer or a benign thyroid nodule (not recorded which). Some clones in this sample may be carry-over from other donors' samples. The sequencing sample was made of blood.

The CDR3 is CASSTSGPNNSPLHF. In DNA form, the CDR3 reads TGCGCCAGCAGCACCTCCGGGCCGAATAATTCACCCCTCCACTTT. This chain joins TRBV5-1 and TRBJ1-6; unclear D gene. This CDR3 contains 15 residues. Germline CDR1 reads SGHRS; CDR2 reads YFSETQ. The ends were cut back, 4 bases at V and 5 bases at J, with 13 bases in the middle.